Listed below are T cell receptor beta chains from one sample, sequenced in a study of blood T cell repertoires in COVID-19. Using immunoSEQ multiplex PCR, the repertoire was profiled, and TCRdb retains in-frame clones only, with some absent. The sample lists tens of thousands of clones, over 75% occurring once. Sequenced: peripheral blood. The receptors were sampled from a woman aged 55-70 years with COVID-19, enrolled during active disease. Each CDR3 is given with its conserved first and last residue. D genes are given only for firm matches. The size entry is marked missing in some rows and otherwise reads once, few, many or a size class.

D	J	size	V	DNA	CDR3
-	TRBJ1-1	-	TRBV5-6	TGTGCCAGCAGCTTGAGCCCGCGAGACACTGAAGCTTTCTTT	CASSLSPRDTEAFF
-	TRBJ2-5	-	TRBV5-5	TGTGCCAGCAGCTTCCAGGGTCAAGAGACCCAGTACTTC	CASSFQGQETQYF
TRBD1	TRBJ1-2	-	TRBV7-9	TGTGCCAGCAGCTCCCTAGGGGGCTCAGTAGACGGCTACACCTTC	CASSSLGGSVDGYTF
TRBD2	TRBJ2-5	-	TRBV19	TGTGCCAGTAGTTCAATGACTAGCGAAGAGACCCAGTACTTC	CASSSMTSEETQYF
-	TRBJ1-1	-	TRBV4-3	TGCGCCAGCAGCCAAGATTCAGGCAGTTACCCTGAAGCTTTCTTT	CASSQDSGSYPEAFF
-	TRBJ2-5	-	TRBV6-5	TGTGCCAGCAGTTACTCAAGCAGGGGTGAGACCCAGTACTTC	CASSYSSRGETQYF
TRBD2	TRBJ2-2	-	TRBV27	TGTGCCAGCAGTTTTAAATCTGGGGGGGAAAACACCGGGGAGCTGTTTTTT	CASSFKSGGENTGELFF
-	TRBJ1-6	-	TRBV19	TGTGCCAGTAGTAAGGGGGATAATTCACCCCTCCACTTT	CASSKGDNSPLHF
TRBD1	TRBJ1-3	-	TRBV5-4	TGTGCCAGCAGCCGAGGGACAGCGGCTGGAAACACCATATATTTT	CASSRGTAAGNTIYF
-	TRBJ1-2	-	TRBV19	TGTGCCAGTAGTATGGGGCGCGGACACTATGGCTACACCTTC	CASSMGRGHYGYTF
-	TRBJ1-5	-	TRBV12-3/TRBV12-4	TGTGCCAGCAGTACAATTTACAAGCCCCAGCATTTT	CASSTIYKPQHF
-	TRBJ1-3	-	TRBV7-9	TGTGCCAGCAGCGTACGACAGGTGGAAGACACCATATATTTT	CASSVRQVEDTIYF
-	TRBJ1-1	once	TRBV12-2	TGTGCAAGTCGCTCCCACCGGGGGACAGGGCTGAACACTGAAGCTTTCTTT	CASRSHRGTGLNTEAFF
-	TRBJ1-5	-	TRBV28	TGTGCCAGCAGTTCCCCTGTCGGGCAGCCCCAGCATTTT	CASSSPVGQPQHF